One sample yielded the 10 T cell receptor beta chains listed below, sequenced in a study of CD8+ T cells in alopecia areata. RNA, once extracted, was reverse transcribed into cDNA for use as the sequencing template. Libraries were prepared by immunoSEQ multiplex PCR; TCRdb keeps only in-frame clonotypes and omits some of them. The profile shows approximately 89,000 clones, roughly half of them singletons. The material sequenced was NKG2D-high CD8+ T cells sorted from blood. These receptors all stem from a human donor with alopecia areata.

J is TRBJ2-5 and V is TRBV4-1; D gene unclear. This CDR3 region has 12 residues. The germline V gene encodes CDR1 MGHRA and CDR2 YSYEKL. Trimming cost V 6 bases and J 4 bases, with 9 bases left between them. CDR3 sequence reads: CASSEVGETQYF. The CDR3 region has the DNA TGCGCCAGCAGTGAGGTTGGAGAGACCCAGTACTTC.

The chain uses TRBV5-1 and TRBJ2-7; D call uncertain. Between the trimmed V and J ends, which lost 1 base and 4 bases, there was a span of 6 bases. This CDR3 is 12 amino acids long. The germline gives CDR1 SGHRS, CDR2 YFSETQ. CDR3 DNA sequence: TGCGCCAGCAGCTTGACTGATTACGAGCAGTACTTC. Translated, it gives CASSLTDYEQYF.

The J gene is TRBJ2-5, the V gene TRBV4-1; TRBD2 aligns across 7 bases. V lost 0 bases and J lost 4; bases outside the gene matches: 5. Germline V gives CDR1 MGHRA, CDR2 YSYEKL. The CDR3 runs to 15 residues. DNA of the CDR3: TGCGCCAGCAGCCAAGATACGTCGGGAGGAGAGACCCAGTACTTC. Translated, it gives CASSQDTSGGETQYF.

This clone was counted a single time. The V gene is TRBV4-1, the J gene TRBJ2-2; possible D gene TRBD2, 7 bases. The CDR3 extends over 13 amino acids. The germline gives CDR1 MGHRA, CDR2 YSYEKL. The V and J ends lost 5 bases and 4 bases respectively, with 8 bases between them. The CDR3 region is CASSRGGTGELFF. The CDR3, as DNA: TGCGCCAGCAGCAGGGGGGGCACCGGGGAGCTGTTTTTT.

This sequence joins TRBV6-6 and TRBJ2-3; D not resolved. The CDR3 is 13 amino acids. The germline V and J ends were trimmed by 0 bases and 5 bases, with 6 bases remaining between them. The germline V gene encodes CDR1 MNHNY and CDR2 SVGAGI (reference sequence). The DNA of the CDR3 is TGTGCCAGCAGTTACTCGGCGATAGATACGCAGTATTTT. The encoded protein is CASSYSAIDTQYF.

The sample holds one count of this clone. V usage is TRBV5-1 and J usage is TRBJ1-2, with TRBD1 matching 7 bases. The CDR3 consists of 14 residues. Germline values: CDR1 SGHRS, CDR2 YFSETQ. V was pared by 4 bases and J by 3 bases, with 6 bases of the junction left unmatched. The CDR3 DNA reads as TGCGCCAGCAGCCCCCCAGGGGGGTACTATGGCTACACCTTC. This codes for CASSPPGGYYGYTF.

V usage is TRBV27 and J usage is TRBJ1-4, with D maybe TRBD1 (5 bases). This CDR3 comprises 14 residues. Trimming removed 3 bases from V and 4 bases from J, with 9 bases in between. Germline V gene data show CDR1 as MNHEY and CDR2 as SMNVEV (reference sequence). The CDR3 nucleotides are TGTGCCAGCAGTTTTGGGCAGGGTAATGAAAAACTGTTTTTT. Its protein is CASSFGQGNEKLFF. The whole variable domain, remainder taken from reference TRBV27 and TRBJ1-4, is EAQVTQNPRYLITVTGKKLTVTCSQNMNHEYMSWYRQDPGLGLRQIYYSMNVEVTDKGDVPEGYKVSRKEKRNFPLILESPSPNQTSLYFCASSFGQGNEKLFFGSGTQLSVL.

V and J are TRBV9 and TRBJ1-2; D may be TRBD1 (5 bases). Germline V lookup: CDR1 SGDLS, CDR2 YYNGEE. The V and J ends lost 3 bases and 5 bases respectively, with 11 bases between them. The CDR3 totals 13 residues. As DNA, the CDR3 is TGTGCCAGCAGCGCAGCGGGGGTATATGGCTACACCTTC. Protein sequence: CASSAAGVYGYTF.

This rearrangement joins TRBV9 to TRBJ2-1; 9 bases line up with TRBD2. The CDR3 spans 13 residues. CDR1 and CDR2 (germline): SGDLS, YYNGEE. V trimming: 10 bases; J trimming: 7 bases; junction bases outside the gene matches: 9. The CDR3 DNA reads TGTGCCTCCGCGGGAGGGCCGGGGAATGAGCAGTTCTTC. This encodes CASAGGPGNEQFF.

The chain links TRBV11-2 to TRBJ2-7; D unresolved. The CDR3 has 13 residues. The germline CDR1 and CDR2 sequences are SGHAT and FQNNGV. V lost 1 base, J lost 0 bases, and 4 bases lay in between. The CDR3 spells CASSLGASYEQYF. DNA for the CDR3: TGTGCCAGCAGCTTAGGTGCCTCCTACGAGCAGTACTTC.